The next 13 T cell receptor beta chains were all read from a single sample in a study of identical twins. TCRdb reprocessed the 5' RACE reads with MiXCR, giving one entry per CDR3 protein. This table has about 530,000 distinct CDR3 sequences, 20% to 25% appearing once. The sample was also reused in another study, on yellow fever vaccine responses in identical twins.

Material: CD4+ T cells sorted from blood. The receptors originated from a woman aged 18 to 35 in good health.

V gene TRBV23-1 combines with J gene TRBJ2-7; TRBD2 aligns across 11 bases. TRBV23-1 is noted as an ORF with a role that remains uncertain. There are 23 residues in the CDR3. V was clipped by 2 bases and J by 2 bases; unmatched bases: 26. This CDR3 is CASSQPGTSGTTPPGIPPYEQYF. CDR3 nucleotide sequence: TGCGCCAGCAGTCAACCCGGGACTAGCGGTACCACCCCCCCTGGTATTCCCCCCTACGAGCAGTACTTC.

In its sample, this clonotype was seen a few times. The rearrangement links TRBV12-3 or TRBV12-4 to TRBJ1-1; possible D gene TRBD1, 5 bases. V lost 4 bases, J lost 14 bases, and 14 bases lay in between. The CDR3 loop spans 11 amino acids. As DNA, the CDR3 is TGTGCCAGCAGTTGGGGGGGTCCGGCGTTCTTT. This translates into CASSWGGPAFF.

This clonotype was seen only a few times. V gene TRBV5-1 combines with J gene TRBJ2-3, with D perhaps matching TRBD2 (5 bases). This CDR3 region has 15 residues. V gave up 4 bases and J gave up 1 base, with 13 bases separating them. Germline V CDR1 and CDR2: SGHRS, YFSETQ. Here the CDR3 DNA reads TGCGCCAGCAGCGTCGGGATGGTAGGCACAGATACGCAGTATTTT. It is translated as CASSVGMVGTDTQYF.

This chain connects TRBV15 to TRBJ1-2; D is unclear. CDR1 is LNHNV, CDR2 YYDKDF, per germline (reference sequence). Trimming took off 0 bases at V and 7 bases at J, with 15 bases between the two ends. This CDR3 contains 15 residues. CDR3: CATSRERRVIGGYTF. In DNA form, the CDR3 reads TGTGCCACCAGCAGAGAAAGGAGAGTAATAGGTGGCTACACCTTC.

Details on this clonotype: A much larger clone lies one base from this, so it may be a read error. The chain couples TRBV20-1 to TRBJ2-3, with 10 positions matching TRBD2. The junction had 1 base not matched to a gene; V was cut back by 2 bases and J by 2 bases. The CDR3 totals 14 residues. Germline V lookup: CDR1 DFQATT, CDR2 SNEGSKA (reference sequence). CDR3 nucleotides: TGCAGTGCTAGACTAGCGGGGGACACAGATACGCAGTATTTT. Protein product: CSARLAGDTDTQYF.

The chain has TRBV9 and TRBJ2-1; D unclear. This CDR3 spans 14 amino acids. The V end lost 2 bases, the J end lost 8 bases, and 14 bases lay between the germline ends. The germline gives CDR1 SGDLS, CDR2 YYNGEE. This CDR3 is CASSVGPRRDEQFF. CDR3 coding DNA: TGTGCCAGCAGCGTTGGCCCCCGAAGGGATGAGCAGTTCTTC.

This clonotype was counted a few times. The V and J genes are TRBV5-6 and TRBJ1-1; 7 nucleotides line up with TRBD1. Per the germline V gene, CDR1 is SGHDT and CDR2 is YYEEEE. The CDR3 consists of 13 residues. V was clipped by 4 bases and J by 4 bases; unmatched bases: 4. Here the CDR3 reads CASSDRAGTEAFF. The DNA for the CDR3 is TGTGCCAGCAGCGACAGGGCTGGCACTGAAGCTTTCTTT.

This clonotype has a handful of counts. CDR3 nucleotides: TGTGCCAGCAGTCCGACTAGCGGGAGAAGCACAGATACGCAGTATTTT. Translated, it gives CASSPTSGRSTDTQYF. The chain couples TRBV6-1 to TRBJ2-3, with 12 bases identical to TRBD2. The V gene's germline CDR1 is MNHNS and CDR2 SASEGT. J lost 0 bases, V lost 5 bases, and 3 bases had no gene match. The CDR3 contains 16 residues.

This clonotype was observed a few times. The V and J genes are TRBV6-1 and TRBJ2-3, with 8 bases aligning to TRBD1. J lost 0 bases, V lost 4 bases, and 6 bases had no gene match. CDR3 length: 16 residues. The germline CDR1 and CDR2 sequences are MNHNS and SASEGT. The CDR3 reads CASSGRTGHSTDTQYF. CDR3 nucleotides: TGTGCCAGCAGTGGTCGGACAGGGCATAGCACAGATACGCAGTATTTT.

V gene TRBV4-2 combines with J gene TRBJ2-1; D gene ambiguous. Germline values: CDR1 LGHNA, CDR2 YNFKEQ. Deletions cut 0 bases from V and 5 bases from J, with 5 bases between. The CDR3 is 13 residues long. The DNA for the CDR3 is TGTGCCAGCAGCCAAGATAAGGACAATGAGCAGTTCTTC. Its translation: CASSQDKDNEQFF.

The rearrangement uses TRBV28 and TRBJ1-1; 7 nucleotides agree with TRBD1. V lost 6 bases to trimming and J lost 3 bases; unmatched junction nucleotides: 10. The CDR3 spans 15 residues. Looked up from germline, CDR1 is MDHEN and CDR2 is SYDVKM. CDR3 nucleotides: TGTGCCAGCAGCCAAGGGGGACAGCGGTACACTGAAGCTTTCTTT. Amino acid sequence: CASSQGGQRYTEAFF.

J is TRBJ2-6 and V is TRBV28, with a possible D match to TRBD2 (6 bases). Deletions cut 4 bases from V and 0 bases from J, with 19 bases between. The CDR3 is 19 amino acids. Germline CDR1 is MDHEN and CDR2 is SYDVKM. This chain's CDR3 is CASSSPFSGGNSGANVLTF. CDR3 DNA sequence: TGTGCCAGCAGTTCCCCCTTCTCCGGCGGGAACTCTGGGGCCAACGTCCTGACTTTC.

The chain's CDR3 is CASSYSRDPYNEQFF. CDR3 coding DNA: TGTGCCAGCAGTTACTCGCGGGACCCTTACAATGAGCAGTTCTTC. The rearrangement uses TRBV6-5 and TRBJ2-1; D is possibly TRBD2 (6 bases). Germline lookup yields CDR1 MNHEY and CDR2 SVGAGI. CDR3 length: 15 amino acids. V lost 0 bases and J lost 4, with 10 bases in between.